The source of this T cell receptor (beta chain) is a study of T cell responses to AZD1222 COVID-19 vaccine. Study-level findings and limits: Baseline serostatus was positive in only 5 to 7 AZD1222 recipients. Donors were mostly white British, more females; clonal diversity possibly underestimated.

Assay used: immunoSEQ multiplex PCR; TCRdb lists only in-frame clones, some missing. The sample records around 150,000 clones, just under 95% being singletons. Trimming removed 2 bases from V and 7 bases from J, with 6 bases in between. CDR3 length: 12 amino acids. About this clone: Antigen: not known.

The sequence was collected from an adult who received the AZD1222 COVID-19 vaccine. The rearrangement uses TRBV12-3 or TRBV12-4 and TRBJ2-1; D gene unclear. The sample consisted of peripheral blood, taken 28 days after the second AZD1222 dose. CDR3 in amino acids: CASSLYENEQFF. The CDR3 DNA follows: TGTGCCAGCAGTTTATACGAAAATGAGCAGTTCTTC.